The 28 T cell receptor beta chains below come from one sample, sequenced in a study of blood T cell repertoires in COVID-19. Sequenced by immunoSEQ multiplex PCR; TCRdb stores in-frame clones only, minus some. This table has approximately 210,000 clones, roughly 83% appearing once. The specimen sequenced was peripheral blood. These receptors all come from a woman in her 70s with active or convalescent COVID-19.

As DNA, the CDR3 is TGTGCCAGCAGCGTATCGGGTCTAGCCGCTTTCACAGATACGCAGTATTTT. Translation gives CASSVSGLAAFTDTQYF. The rearrangement links TRBV9 to TRBJ2-3; possible D gene TRBD2, 5 bases. The CDR3 extends over 17 amino acids. CDR1 is SGDLS, CDR2 YYNGEE, per germline. Between the trimmed V and J ends, which lost 1 base and 2 bases, there was a span of 17 bases.

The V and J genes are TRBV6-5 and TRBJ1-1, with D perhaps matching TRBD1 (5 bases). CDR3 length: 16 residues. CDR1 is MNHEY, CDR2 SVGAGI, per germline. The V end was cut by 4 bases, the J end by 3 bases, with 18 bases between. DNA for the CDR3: TGTGCCAGCAGTTCCCTGTGGGTGGGGGAGGACACTGAAGCTTTCTTT. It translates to CASSSLWVGEDTEAFF.

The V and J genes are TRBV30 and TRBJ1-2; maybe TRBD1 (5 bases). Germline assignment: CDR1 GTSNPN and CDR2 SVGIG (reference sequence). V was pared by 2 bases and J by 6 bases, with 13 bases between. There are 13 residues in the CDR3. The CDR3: CAWSTIGGNGYTF. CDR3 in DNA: TGTGCCTGGAGTACTATCGGGGGAAATGGCTACACCTTC.

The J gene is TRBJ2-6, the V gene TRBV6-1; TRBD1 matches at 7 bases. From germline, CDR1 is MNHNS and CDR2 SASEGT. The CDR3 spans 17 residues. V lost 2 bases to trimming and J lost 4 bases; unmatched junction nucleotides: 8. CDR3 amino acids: CASSEQITGVGANVLTF. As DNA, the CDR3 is TGTGCCAGCAGTGAACAAATAACAGGGGTAGGGGCCAACGTCCTGACTTTC.

CDR3 sequence reads: CASSYNAGGNTDTQYF. The CDR3 DNA is TGTGCCAGCAGTTATAATGCGGGGGGAAACACAGATACGCAGTATTTT. The chain is built from TRBV6-2 or TRBV6-3 and TRBJ2-3; 8 bases align to TRBD2. The CDR3 spans 16 residues. Germline-derived CDR1 and CDR2 are MNHEY and SVGEGT. Unmatched junction bases numbered 7, after V lost 3 bases and J lost 2 bases.

In DNA form, the CDR3 reads TGTGCCTGGATTCGGCTAGCGCATCACTACGAGCAGTACTTC. Protein: CAWIRLAHHYEQYF. The chain is built from TRBV30 and TRBJ2-7; maybe TRBD2 (6 bases). Trimming pared 4 bases from V and 3 bases from J, leaving 16 bases between. The CDR3 sequence is 14 residues long. Germline CDR1 is GTSNPN and CDR2 is SVGIG (reference sequence).

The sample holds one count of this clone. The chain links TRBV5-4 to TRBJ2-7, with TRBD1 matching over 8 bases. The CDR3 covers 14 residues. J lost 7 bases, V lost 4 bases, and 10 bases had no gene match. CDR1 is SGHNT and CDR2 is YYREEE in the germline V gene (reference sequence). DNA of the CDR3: TGTGCCAGCAGCACACGGACAGGGAGTGAAGAGCAGTACTTC. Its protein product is CASSTRTGSEEQYF. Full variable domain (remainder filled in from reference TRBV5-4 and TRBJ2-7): ETGVTQSPTHLIKTRGQQVTLRCSSQSGHNTVSWYQQALGQGPQFIFQYYREEENGRGNFPPRFSGLQFPNYSSELNVNALELDDSALYLCASSTRTGSEEQYFGPGTRLTVT.

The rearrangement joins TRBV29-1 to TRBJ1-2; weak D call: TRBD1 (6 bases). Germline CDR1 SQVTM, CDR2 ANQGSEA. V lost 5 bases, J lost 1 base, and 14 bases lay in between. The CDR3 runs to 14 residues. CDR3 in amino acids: CSVTRTEHNYGYTF. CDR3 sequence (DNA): TGCAGCGTTACTCGGACAGAACATAACTATGGCTACACCTTC. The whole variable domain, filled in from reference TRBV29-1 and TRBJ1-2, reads SAVISQKPSRDICQRGTSLTIQCQVDSQVTMMFWYRQQPGQSLTLIATANQGSEATYESGFVIDKFPISRPNLTFSTLTVSNMSPEDSSIYLCSVTRTEHNYGYTFGSGTRLTVV.

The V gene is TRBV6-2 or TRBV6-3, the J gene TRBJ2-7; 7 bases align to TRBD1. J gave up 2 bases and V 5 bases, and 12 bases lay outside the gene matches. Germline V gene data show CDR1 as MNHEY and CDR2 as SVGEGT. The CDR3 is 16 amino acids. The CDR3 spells CASSPTTGARAYEQYF. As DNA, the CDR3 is TGTGCCAGCAGTCCGACCACAGGGGCGAGGGCCTACGAGCAGTACTTC.

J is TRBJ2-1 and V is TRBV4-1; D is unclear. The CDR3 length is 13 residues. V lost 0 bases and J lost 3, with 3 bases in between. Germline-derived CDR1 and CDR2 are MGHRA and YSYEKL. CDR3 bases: TGCGCCAGCAGCCAAGATAACTACAATGAGCAGTTCTTC. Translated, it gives CASSQDNYNEQFF.

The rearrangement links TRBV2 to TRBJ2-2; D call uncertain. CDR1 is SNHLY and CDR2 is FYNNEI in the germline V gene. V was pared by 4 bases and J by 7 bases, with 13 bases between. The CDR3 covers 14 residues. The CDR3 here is CASSGEGGSGELFF. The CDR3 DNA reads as TGTGCCAGCAGTGGCGAAGGCGGCAGCGGGGAGCTGTTTTTT.

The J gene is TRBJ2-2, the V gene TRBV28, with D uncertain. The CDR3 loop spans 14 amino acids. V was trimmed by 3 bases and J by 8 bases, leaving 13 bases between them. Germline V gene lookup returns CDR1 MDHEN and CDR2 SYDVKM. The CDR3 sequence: CASSFFTETGELFF. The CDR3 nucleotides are TGTGCCAGCAGTTTTTTTACGGAGACGGGGGAGCTGTTTTTT.

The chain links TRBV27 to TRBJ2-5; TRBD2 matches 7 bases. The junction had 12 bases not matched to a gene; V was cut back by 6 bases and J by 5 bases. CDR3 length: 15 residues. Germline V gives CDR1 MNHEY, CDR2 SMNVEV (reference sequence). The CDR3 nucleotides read TGTGCCAGCAGACCTACGGGGGAGGGGTGGGAGACCCAGTACTTC. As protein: CASRPTGEGWETQYF.

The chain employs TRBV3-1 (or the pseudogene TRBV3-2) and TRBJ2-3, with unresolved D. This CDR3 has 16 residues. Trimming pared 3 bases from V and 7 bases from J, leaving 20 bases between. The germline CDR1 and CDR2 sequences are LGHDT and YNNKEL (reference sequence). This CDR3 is CASSHRHRNPHNTQYF. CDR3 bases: TGTGCCAGCAGCCACCGACACCGGAACCCTCATAATACGCAGTATTTT.

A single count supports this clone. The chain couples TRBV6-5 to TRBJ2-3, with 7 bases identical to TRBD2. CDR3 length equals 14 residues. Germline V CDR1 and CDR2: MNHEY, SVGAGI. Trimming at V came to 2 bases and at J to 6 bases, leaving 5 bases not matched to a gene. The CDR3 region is CASSYPRAGDTQYF. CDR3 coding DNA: TGTGCCAGCAGTTACCCCCGAGCGGGGGATACGCAGTATTTT.

The DNA of the CDR3 is TGTGCCAGTAGTATGATCGCCCAGAACTACGAGCAGTACTTC. This sequence encodes CASSMIAQNYEQYF. This chain uses TRBV19 with TRBJ2-7; D is undetermined. Per the germline V gene, CDR1 is LNHDA and CDR2 is SQIVND (reference sequence). V dropped 3 bases and J dropped 3 bases, with 12 bases sitting between them. This CDR3 spans 14 amino acids.

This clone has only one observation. Here the CDR3 reads CASSAPGQGAITEAFF. In DNA, the CDR3 is TGTGCCAGCAGTGCCCCGGGACAGGGGGCTATCACTGAAGCTTTCTTT. V usage is TRBV6-2 or TRBV6-3 and J usage is TRBJ1-1, with 12 bases that match TRBD1. Germline trimming cut 5 bases from V and 4 bases from J; bases unmatched to any gene: 8. Germline V lookup: CDR1 MNHEY, CDR2 SVGEGT. This CDR3 contains 16 residues.

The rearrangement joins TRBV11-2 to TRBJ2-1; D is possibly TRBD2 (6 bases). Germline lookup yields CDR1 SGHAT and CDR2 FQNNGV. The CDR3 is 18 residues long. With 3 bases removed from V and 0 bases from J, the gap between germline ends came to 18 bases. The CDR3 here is CASSFLLYGGSSYNEQFF. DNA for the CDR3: TGTGCCAGCAGCTTCCTTCTATACGGGGGAAGCTCCTACAATGAGCAGTTCTTC.

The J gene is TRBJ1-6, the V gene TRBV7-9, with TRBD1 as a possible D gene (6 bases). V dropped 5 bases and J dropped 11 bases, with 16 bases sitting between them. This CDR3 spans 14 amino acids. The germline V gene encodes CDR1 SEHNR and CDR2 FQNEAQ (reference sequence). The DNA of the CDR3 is TGTGCCAGCAGCGCCACCTCAGGGGCGGCACCCCTCCACTTT. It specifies CASSATSGAAPLHF.

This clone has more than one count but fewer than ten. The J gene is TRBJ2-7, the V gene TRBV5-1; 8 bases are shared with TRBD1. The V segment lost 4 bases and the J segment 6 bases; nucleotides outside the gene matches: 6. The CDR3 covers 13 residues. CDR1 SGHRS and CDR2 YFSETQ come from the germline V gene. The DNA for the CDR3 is TGCGCCAGCAGCCGGGGACAGGCGGGCGAGCAGTACTTC. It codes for CASSRGQAGEQYF.

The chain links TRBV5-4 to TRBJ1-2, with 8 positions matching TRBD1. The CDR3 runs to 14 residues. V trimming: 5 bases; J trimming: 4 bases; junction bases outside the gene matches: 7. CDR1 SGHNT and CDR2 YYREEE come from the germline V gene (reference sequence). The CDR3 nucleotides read TGTGCCAGCAGTCCTCGGGACAGGAGCTATGGCTACACCTTC. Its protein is CASSPRDRSYGYTF.

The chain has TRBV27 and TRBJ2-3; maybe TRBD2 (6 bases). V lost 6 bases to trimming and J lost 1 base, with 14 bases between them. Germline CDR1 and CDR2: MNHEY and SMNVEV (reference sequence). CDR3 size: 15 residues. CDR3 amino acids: CASSPWGEGTDTQYF. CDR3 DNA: TGTGCCAGCAGCCCTTGGGGGGAGGGCACAGATACGCAGTATTTT.

The CDR3 sequence: CASSPLKGQGTTEAFF. The CDR3 bases are TGTGCCAGCAGCCCCCTGAAGGGACAGGGGACCACTGAAGCTTTCTTT. This chain links TRBV27 with TRBJ1-1; 10 bases are shared with TRBD1. Trimming removed 6 bases from V and 4 bases from J; junction bases left unmatched: 11. The CDR3 is made up of 16 amino acids. Germline CDR1 MNHEY, CDR2 SMNVEV (reference sequence).

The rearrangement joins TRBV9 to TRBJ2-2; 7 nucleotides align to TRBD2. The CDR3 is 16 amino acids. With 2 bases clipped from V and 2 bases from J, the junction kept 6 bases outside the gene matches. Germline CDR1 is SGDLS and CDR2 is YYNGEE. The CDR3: CASSVLAGSNTGELFF. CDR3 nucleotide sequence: TGTGCCAGCAGCGTCTTAGCGGGTTCCAACACCGGGGAGCTGTTTTTT.

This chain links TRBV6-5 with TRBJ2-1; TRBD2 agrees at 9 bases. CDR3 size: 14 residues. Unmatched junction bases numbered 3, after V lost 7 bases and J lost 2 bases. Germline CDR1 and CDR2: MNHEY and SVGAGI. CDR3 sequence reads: CASTSGGTYNEQFF. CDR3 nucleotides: TGTGCCAGCACGAGCGGGGGGACCTACAATGAGCAGTTCTTC.

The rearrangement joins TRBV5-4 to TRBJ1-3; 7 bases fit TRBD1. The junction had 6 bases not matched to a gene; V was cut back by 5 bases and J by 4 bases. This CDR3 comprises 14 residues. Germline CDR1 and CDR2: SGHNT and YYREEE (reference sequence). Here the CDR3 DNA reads TGTGCCAGCAGTCCGGACAGGAGGGGAAACACCATATATTTT. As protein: CASSPDRRGNTIYF.

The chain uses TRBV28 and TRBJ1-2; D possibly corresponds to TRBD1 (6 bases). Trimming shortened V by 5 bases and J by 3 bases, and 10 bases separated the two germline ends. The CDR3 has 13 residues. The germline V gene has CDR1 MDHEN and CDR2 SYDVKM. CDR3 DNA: TGTGCCAGCAGTCTTACAGGGCACTATGGCTACACCTTC. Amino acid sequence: CASSLTGHYGYTF.

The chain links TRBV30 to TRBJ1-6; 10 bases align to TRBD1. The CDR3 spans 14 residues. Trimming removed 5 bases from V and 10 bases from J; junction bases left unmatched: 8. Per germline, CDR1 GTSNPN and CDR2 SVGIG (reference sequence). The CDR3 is CAWEGGQGRSPLHF. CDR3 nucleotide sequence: TGTGCCTGGGAGGGGGGACAGGGGAGGTCACCCCTCCACTTT. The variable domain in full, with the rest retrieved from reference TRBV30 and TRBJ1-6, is SQTIHQWPATLVQPVGSPLSLECTVEGTSNPNLYWYRQAAGRGLQLLFYSVGIGQISSEVPQNLSASRPQDRQFILSSKKLLLSDSGFYLCAWEGGQGRSPLHFGNGTRLTVT.